This T cell receptor beta chain was found in a study of blood T cell repertoires in COVID-19. Study background: Samples of COVID-19 (acute and convalescent) were obtained from the United States, Italy and Spain.

CDR3 size: 14 residues. After removal of 9 bases from V and 5 bases from J, the junction contained 7 bases not matched to a gene. Germline CDR1 LNHDA, CDR2 SQIVND (reference sequence). Sequencing was performed with immunoSEQ multiplex PCR; in TCRdb, only in-frame clones are kept and a portion is missing. Of 170,000 or so clones listed, roughly nine tenths were seen once; the top ten hold 0.5% to 0.6%. Details on this clone: Other DNA sequences in this sample translate to the same CDR3.

The V gene is TRBV19, the J gene TRBJ2-2; 9 bases line up with TRBD1. Sequenced input: peripheral blood. The TCR comes from a man aged 50 or older with acute or convalescent COVID-19. CDR3: CASSGTGRTGELFF. CDR3 DNA sequence: TGTGCCAGCTCCGGGACAGGGAGGACCGGGGAGCTGTTTTTT.